This record concerns one T cell receptor (beta chain) sequence. Its antigen is still unknown. Trimming took 1 base from V and 3 from J, leaving 22 bases between them. The germline gives CDR1 SGHTA, CDR2 FQGNSA. CDR3 length: 18 amino acids. This entry is derived from a study of cytomegalovirus exposure and HLA in healthy donors. The study, taken as a whole, reports: Among the most significant clusters, several appeared linked to common viral pathogens in a later analysis. Most CMV-associated TCR beta chains appeared HLA-restricted in a later analysis. Through in vitro validation, three CMV-associated chains were shown to be specific for CMV antigens. TCR beta V- and J-gene trimming, according to a later analysis, was linked to a missense DCLRE1C variant.

PCR employed 60 Vbeta and 13 Jbeta primers. Sequencing was performed with immunoSEQ multiplex PCR; in TCRdb, only in-frame clones are kept and a portion is missing. The table has around 130,000 clones, 75% to 85% seen once. The sample taken for sequencing was PBMCs. This clonotype was sampled from a man aged 35 to 55 in good health and CMV-seronegative. The chain links TRBV7-2 to TRBJ2-7, with a tentative D call TRBD2 (5 bases). In DNA, the CDR3 is TGTGCCAGCAGCTTAGTTCTCCCGTCGGGGATTGAAATCTACGAGCAGTACTTC. Its protein is CASSLVLPSGIEIYEQYF.